A selection of T cell receptor beta chains follows, all from one sample in a study of cytomegalovirus exposure and HLA in healthy donors. Produced via immunoSEQ multiplex PCR; TCRdb's table is partial and in-frame only. The sample has 130,000 to 150,000 clones, 80% to 90% seen once. Source material: PBMCs. The source of these receptors is a woman under 30 in good health and CMV-seropositive. Each CDR3 is given with its conserved first and last residue. D genes are given only for firm matches. Clone size is shown for a subset of rows, as once, few, many or a class of expanded clone.

J	D	V	size	CDR3	DNA
TRBJ1-5	-	TRBV6-6	-	CASSYDGDNQPQHF	TGTGCCAGCAGTTACGACGGGGACAATCAGCCCCAGCATTTT
TRBJ1-1	-	TRBV27	-	CASILQMNTEAFF	TGTGCCAGCATCTTACAGATGAACACTGAAGCTTTCTTT
TRBJ2-3	-	TRBV7-2	-	CASSFRLGADTQYF	TGTGCCAGCAGCTTCAGACTAGGTGCAGATACGCAGTATTTT
TRBJ1-4	TRBD1	TRBV5-4	-	CASSRQGNNEKLFF	TGTGCCAGCAGCAGACAGGGGAATAATGAAAAACTGTTTTTT
TRBJ2-3	TRBD2	TRBV9	-	CASTKQLAGKTDTQYF	TGTGCCAGCACCAAACAATTAGCGGGAAAAACAGATACGCAGTATTTT
TRBJ1-6	-	TRBV5-1	-	CASSLAGRSPLHF	TGCGCCAGCAGCTTGGCTGGGCGTTCACCCCTCCACTTT
TRBJ1-5	-	TRBV28	-	CASSNGGFNQPQHF	TGTGCCAGCAGTAACGGGGGTTTCAATCAGCCCCAGCATTTT
TRBJ2-3	-	TRBV30	once	CAWSVSRTDFSTDTQYF	TGTGCCTGGAGTGTATCTCGGACAGACTTTAGCACAGATACGCAGTATTTT
TRBJ1-6	-	TRBV5-4	few	CAIKSYQGSNSPLHF	TGTGCCATCAAGTCATATCAGGGGAGTAATTCACCCCTCCACTTT
TRBJ1-2	TRBD1	TRBV7-9	once	CASSATGGNYGYTF	TGTGCCAGCAGCGCGACAGGGGGTAACTATGGCTACACCTTC
TRBJ1-1	TRBD1	TRBV5-1	-	CASSMSPGTGGTEAFF	TGCGCCAGCTCGATGAGTCCCGGGACAGGGGGCACTGAAGCTTTCTTT
TRBJ1-6	TRBD1	TRBV28	few	CASSVRDSIDF	TGTGCCAGCAGTGTCCGGGACAGTATCGACTTT
TRBJ2-1	TRBD2	TRBV5-6	-	CASSFGLSGGEQFF	TGTGCCAGCAGCTTTGGACTATCGGGGGGTGAGCAGTTCTTC
TRBJ1-1	-	TRBV9	-	CASSTRQLMNTEAFF	TGTGCCAGCAGCACCCGACAGTTGATGAACACTGAAGCTTTCTTT
TRBJ1-6	-	TRBV27	few	CASSFGAGAGSPLHF	TGTGCCAGCAGTTTTGGGGCGGGAGCGGGCTCACCCCTCCACTTT
TRBJ2-1	-	TRBV7-3	-	CASSLAGEGGEQFF	TGTGCCAGCAGCTTGGCGGGAGAAGGGGGTGAGCAGTTCTTC
TRBJ2-3	-	TRBV9	-	CASSPHRTNRASTDTQYF	TGTGCCAGCAGCCCTCATAGGACAAACCGTGCTAGCACAGATACGCAGTATTTT
TRBJ1-1	TRBD1	TRBV6-1	once	CASSPTGYTETFF	TGTGCCAGCAGCCCGACAGGGTACACTGAAACTTTCTTT
TRBJ2-3	TRBD2	TRBV7-6	-	CASSLGASGRALNTQYF	TGTGCCAGCAGCTTAGGGGCTAGCGGGAGGGCCTTGAATACGCAGTATTTT
TRBJ1-1	TRBD1	TRBV5-1	-	CASSYTGTGNTEAFF	TGCGCCAGCAGTTATACCGGGACAGGGAATACTGAAGCTTTCTTT
TRBJ2-1	TRBD2	TRBV4-2	-	CASSQAQRGSSYNEQFF	TGTGCCAGCAGCCAAGCCCAGCGGGGGAGCTCCTACAATGAGCAGTTCTTC
TRBJ2-2	TRBD1	TRBV19	once	CATKRRTGGNTGELFF	TGTGCCACAAAAAGAAGGACAGGGGGGAACACCGGGGAGCTGTTTTTT
TRBJ1-5	TRBD1	TRBV6-5	-	CASSYQGDQPQHF	TGTGCCAGCAGTTACCAGGGGGATCAGCCCCAGCATTTT
TRBJ1-2	-	TRBV28	-	CASSLLRTGPNTF	TGTGCCAGCAGTTTACTTCGAACAGGGCCGAACACCTTC
TRBJ2-3	TRBD1	TRBV6-1	-	CASNLQGRKTDTQYF	TGTGCCAGCAATCTACAGGGGCGGAAAACAGATACGCAGTATTTT
TRBJ2-3	TRBD2	TRBV28	-	CASRSSSGRDTQYF	TGTGCCAGCAGATCGTCTAGCGGGAGGGATACGCAGTATTTT
TRBJ2-1	-	TRBV19	-	CASSINPGARFGNEQFF	TGTGCCAGTAGTATAAATCCCGGAGCACGTTTTGGCAATGAGCAGTTCTTC
TRBJ1-2	TRBD1	TRBV10-3	-	CAISEPGQGFYGYTF	TGTGCCATCAGTGAGCCGGGACAGGGATTCTATGGCTACACCTTC
TRBJ2-1	-	TRBV30	-	CAWGLSYNEQFF	TGTGCCTGGGGACTATCCTACAATGAGCAGTTCTTC
TRBJ1-5	TRBD1	TRBV30	-	CAWTRDRGQPQHF	TGTGCCTGGACCAGGGACAGGGGGCAGCCCCAGCATTTT
TRBJ1-1	TRBD1	TRBV29-1	few	CSGGQGLNTEAFF	TGCAGCGGGGGACAGGGCTTGAACACTGAAGCTTTCTTT
TRBJ1-4	-	TRBV5-1	-	CASSLDRRQTNEKLFF	TGCGCCAGCAGCTTGGATCGGAGGCAGACTAATGAAAAACTGTTTTTT
TRBJ1-1	TRBD1	TRBV4-2	-	CASSQGTGGGNTEAFF	TGTGCCAGCAGCCAGGGGACAGGGGGCGGGAACACTGAAGCTTTCTTT
TRBJ1-6	-	TRBV6-1	-	CASSEVLLISGDSPLHF	TGTGCCAGCAGTGAGGTACTACTGATTTCGGGGGATTCACCCCTCCACTTT
TRBJ1-3	-	TRBV30	-	CAWSPGGNTIYF	TGTGCCTGGAGTCCGGGGGGAAACACCATATATTTT
TRBJ1-5	TRBD1	TRBV6-6	-	CASRGQGAISNQPQHF	TGTGCCAGCAGGGGACAGGGAGCCATTAGCAATCAGCCCCAGCATTTT
TRBJ1-1	-	TRBV7-3	-	CASRTPGGLYEAFF	TGTGCCAGCAGGACCCCCGGGGGACTCTATGAAGCTTTCTTT
TRBJ1-2	TRBD1	TRBV4-1	-	CASSQGDRTNYGYTF	TGCGCCAGCAGCCAAGGGGACAGGACTAACTATGGCTACACCTTC
TRBJ2-3	TRBD2	TRBV27	-	CASSSSSGGDRRDTQYF	TGTGCCAGCAGTTCTTCTAGCGGGGGGGATAGGAGAGATACGCAGTATTTT
TRBJ1-1	-	TRBV28	-	CASGFPDSHTEAFF	TGTGCCAGCGGTTTCCCGGACAGCCACACTGAAGCTTTCTTT
TRBJ2-7	-	TRBV5-1	-	CASSPRTANYEQYF	TGCGCCAGCAGCCCTCGGACAGCCAACTACGAGCAGTACTTC
TRBJ1-4	-	TRBV7-9	-	CASTPTETNEKLFF	TGTGCCAGCACCCCGACTGAAACTAATGAAAAACTGTTTTTT
TRBJ2-7	TRBD2	TRBV6-5	-	CASSYLAGGEQYF	TGTGCCAGCAGTTACTTGGCGGGAGGCGAGCAGTACTTC
TRBJ2-1	-	TRBV6-6	-	CASAGYNEQFF	TGTGCCAGCGCGGGGTACAATGAGCAGTTCTTC
TRBJ2-3	-	TRBV2	-	CASSALGSTDTQYF	TGTGCCAGCAGCGCCCTCGGTAGCACAGATACGCAGTATTTT
TRBJ1-2	-	TRBV27	-	CASSSSPRLNYGYTF	TGTGCCAGCAGTTCGAGCCCTAGGTTAAACTATGGCTACACCTTC
TRBJ2-3	TRBD2	TRBV2	-	CASSWTSGGTDTQYF	TGTGCCAGCAGCTGGACTAGCGGAGGCACAGATACGCAGTATTTT
TRBJ1-4	-	TRBV18	-	CASSIDRLTNEKLFF	TGTGCCAGCTCAATCGACAGATTAACTAATGAAAAACTGTTTTTT
TRBJ1-4	TRBD1	TRBV13	-	CASSSRKGAHIATNEKLFF	TGTGCCAGCAGCTCCCGTAAGGGGGCCCACATTGCAACTAATGAAAAACTGTTTTTT
TRBJ2-3	TRBD2	TRBV5-4	-	CASSVTSGGTSTDTQYF	TGTGCCAGCAGCGTGACTAGCGGGGGAACTAGCACAGATACGCAGTATTTT
TRBJ1-2	-	TRBV6-5	few	CASGRGILYGYTF	TGTGCCAGCGGGAGGGGTATACTCTATGGCTACACCTTC